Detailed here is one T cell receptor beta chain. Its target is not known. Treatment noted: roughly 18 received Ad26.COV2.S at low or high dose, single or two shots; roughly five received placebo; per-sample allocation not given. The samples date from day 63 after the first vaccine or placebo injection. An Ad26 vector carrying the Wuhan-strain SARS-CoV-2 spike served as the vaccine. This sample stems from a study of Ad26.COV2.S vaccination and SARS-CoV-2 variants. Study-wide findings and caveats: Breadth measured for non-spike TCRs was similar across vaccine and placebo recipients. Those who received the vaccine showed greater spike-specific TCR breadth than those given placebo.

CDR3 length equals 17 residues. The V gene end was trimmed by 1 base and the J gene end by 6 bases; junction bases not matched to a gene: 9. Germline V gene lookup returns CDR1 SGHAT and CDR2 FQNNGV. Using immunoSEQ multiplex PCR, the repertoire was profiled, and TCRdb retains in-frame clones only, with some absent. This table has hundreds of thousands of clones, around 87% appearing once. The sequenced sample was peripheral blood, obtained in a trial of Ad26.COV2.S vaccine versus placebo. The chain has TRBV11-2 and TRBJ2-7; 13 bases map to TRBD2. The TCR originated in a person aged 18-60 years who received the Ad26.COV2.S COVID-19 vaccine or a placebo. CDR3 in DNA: TGTGCCAGCAGCTTAGCCCTGACTAGCGGGGGGACGAGCGAGCAGTACTTC. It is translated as CASSLALTSGGTSEQYF.